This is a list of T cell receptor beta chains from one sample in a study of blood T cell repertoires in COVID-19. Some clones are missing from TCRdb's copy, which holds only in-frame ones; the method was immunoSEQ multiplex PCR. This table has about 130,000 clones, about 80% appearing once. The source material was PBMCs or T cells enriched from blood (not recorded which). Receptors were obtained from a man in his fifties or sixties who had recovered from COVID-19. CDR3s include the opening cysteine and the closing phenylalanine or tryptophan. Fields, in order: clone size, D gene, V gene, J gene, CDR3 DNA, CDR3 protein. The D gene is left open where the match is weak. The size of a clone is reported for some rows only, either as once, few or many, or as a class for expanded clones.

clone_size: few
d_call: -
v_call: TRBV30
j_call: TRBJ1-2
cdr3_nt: TGTGCCTGGAGAAGCGGCTATGGCTACACCTTC
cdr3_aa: CAWRSGYGYTF

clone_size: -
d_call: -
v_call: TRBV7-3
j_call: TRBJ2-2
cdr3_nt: TGTGCCAGCAGCATAAGGGACTCGAACACCGGGGAGCTGTTTTTT
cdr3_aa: CASSIRDSNTGELFF

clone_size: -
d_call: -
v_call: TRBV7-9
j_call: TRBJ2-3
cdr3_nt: TGTGCCAGCAGCTTAGTGGGAGTGGGCCTGAGCACAGATACGCAGTATTTT
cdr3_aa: CASSLVGVGLSTDTQYF

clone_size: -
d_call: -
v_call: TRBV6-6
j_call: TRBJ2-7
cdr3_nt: TGTGCCAGCAGTCGAAACCGGGAGATCAGCTCCTACGAGCAGTACTTC
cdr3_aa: CASSRNREISSYEQYF

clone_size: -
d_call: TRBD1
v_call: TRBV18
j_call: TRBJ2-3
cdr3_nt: TGTGCCAGCTCACCGACAGGGGGGACTAGCACAGATACGCAGTATTTT
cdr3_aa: CASSPTGGTSTDTQYF

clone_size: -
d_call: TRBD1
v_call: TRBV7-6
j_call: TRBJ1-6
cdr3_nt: TGTGCCAGCAGCTTAACCGGGACAGGGGTATCAAATTCACCCCTCCACTTT
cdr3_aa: CASSLTGTGVSNSPLHF

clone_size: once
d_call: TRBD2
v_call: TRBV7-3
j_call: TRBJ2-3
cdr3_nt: TGTGCCAGCAGCTCCGGGACTAGCGGGGGGGCAGATACGCAGTATTTT
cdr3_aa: CASSSGTSGGADTQYF

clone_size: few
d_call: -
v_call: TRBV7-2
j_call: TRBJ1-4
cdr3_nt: TGTGCCAGCAGCTTCACCCTAAATGAAAAACTGTTTTTT
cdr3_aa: CASSFTLNEKLFF

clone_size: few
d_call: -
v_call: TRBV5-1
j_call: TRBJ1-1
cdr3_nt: TGCGCCAGCGTTGGCTTACAGAACACTGAAGCTTTCTTT
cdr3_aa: CASVGLQNTEAFF

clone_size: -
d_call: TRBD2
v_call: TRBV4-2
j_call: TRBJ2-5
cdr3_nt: TGTGCCAGCAGCCAAAGTATAAGCTTGACTAGCGCCTTCCAAGAGACCCAGTACTTC
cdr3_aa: CASSQSISLTSAFQETQYF

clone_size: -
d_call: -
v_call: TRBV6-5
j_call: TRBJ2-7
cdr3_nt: TGTGCCATATACGGTGCCGGGGAGCAGTACTTC
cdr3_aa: CAIYGAGEQYF

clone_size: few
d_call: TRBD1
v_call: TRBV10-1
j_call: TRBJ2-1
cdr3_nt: TGCGCCAGCAGTGGAGAAAGGGGCAGGGGGTCCTACAATGAGCAGTTCTTC
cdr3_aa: CASSGERGRGSYNEQFF

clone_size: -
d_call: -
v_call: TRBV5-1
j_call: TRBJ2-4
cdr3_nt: TGCGCCAGCAGCTTGAAGCAGGCGGGTTCCAAAAACATTCAGTACTTC
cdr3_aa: CASSLKQAGSKNIQYF